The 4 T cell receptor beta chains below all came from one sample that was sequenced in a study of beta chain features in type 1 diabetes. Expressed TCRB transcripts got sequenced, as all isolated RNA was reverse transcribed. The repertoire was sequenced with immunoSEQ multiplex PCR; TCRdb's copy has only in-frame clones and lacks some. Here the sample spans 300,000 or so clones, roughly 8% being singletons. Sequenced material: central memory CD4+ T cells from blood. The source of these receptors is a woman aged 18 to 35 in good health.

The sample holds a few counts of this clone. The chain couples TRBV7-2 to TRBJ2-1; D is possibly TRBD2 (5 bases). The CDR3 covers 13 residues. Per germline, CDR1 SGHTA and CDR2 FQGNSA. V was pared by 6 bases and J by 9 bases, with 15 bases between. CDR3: CASRTGSLGEQFF. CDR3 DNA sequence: TGTGCCAGCAGGACGGGAAGTCTAGGTGAGCAGTTCTTC. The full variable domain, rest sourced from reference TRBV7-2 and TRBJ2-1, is GAGVSQSPSNKVTEKGKDVELRCDPISGHTALYWYRQSLGQGLEFLIYFQGNSAPDKSGLPSDRFSAERTGGSVSTLTIQRTQQEDSAVYLCASRTGSLGEQFFGPGTRLTVL.

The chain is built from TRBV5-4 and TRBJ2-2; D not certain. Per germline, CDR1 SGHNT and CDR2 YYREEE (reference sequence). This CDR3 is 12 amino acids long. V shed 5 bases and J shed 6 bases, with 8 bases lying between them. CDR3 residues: CASSRPSGELFF. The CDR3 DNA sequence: TGTGCCAGCAGTCGGCCTTCCGGGGAGCTGTTTTTT.

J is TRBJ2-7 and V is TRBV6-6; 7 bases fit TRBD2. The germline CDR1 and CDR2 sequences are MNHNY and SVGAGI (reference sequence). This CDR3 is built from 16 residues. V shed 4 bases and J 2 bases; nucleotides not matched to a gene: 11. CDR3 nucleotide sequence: TGTGCCAGCAGTTTCCCTGAACTAGCGACTACCTACGAGCAGTACTTC. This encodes CASSFPELATTYEQYF.

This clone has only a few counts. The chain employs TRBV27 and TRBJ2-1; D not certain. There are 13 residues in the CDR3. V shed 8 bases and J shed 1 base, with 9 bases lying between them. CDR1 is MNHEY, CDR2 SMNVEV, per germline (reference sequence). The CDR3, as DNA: TGTGCCAGCGGGCAGTGGTCCTACAATGAGCAGTTCTTC. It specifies CASGQWSYNEQFF.